One sample yielded the 13 T cell receptor beta chains listed below, sequenced in a study of shared clonotypes between healthy human individuals. Method: immunoSEQ multiplex PCR; TCRdb's copy keeps in-frame clones and lacks some. The top ten clones hold more than 0.9% of a sample with over a million clones, roughly 95% of them seen once. The sample was naive CD4+ T cells sorted from blood. Subset meaning: CD45RA+ positively selected. Receptor source: a man aged 25 to 45 in good health.

This rearrangement joins TRBV19 to TRBJ2-7; tentative D call: TRBD1 (6 bases). Trimming shortened V by 5 bases and J by 3 bases, and 8 bases separated the two germline ends. Germline-derived CDR1 and CDR2 are LNHDA and SQIVND (reference sequence). CDR3 length equals 12 residues. In nucleotides, the CDR3 is TGTGCCAGTAGTGGACAGAACTACGAGCAGTACTTC. This codes for CASSGQNYEQYF. The variable domain in full, with the rest retrieved from reference TRBV19 and TRBJ2-7, is DGGITQSPKYLFRKEGQNVTLSCEQNLNHDAMYWYRQDPGQGLRLIYYSQIVNDFQKGDIAEGYSVSREKKESFPLTVTSAQKNPTAFYLCASSGQNYEQYFGPGTRLTVT.

The chain uses TRBV4-1 and TRBJ2-7; maybe TRBD1 (5 bases). Looked up from germline, CDR1 is MGHRA and CDR2 is YSYEKL. V lost 4 bases and J lost 7, with 14 bases in between. This CDR3 is built from 13 residues. Here the CDR3 DNA reads TGCGCCAGCAGCCGACAGTTAATGCAGGAGCAGTACTTC. Translation gives CASSRQLMQEQYF.

The rearrangement links TRBV10-1 to TRBJ2-2; D uncertain. V was shortened by 4 bases and J by 1 base, with 7 bases between the two germline ends. Germline V gene data show CDR1 as WNHNN and CDR2 as SYGVQD (reference sequence). There are 14 residues in the CDR3. The DNA for the CDR3 is TGCGCCAGCAGTGTTAGATTGAACACCGGGGAGCTGTTTTTT. It codes for CASSVRLNTGELFF.

Only one count was recorded for this clone. CDR3 residues: CASSKVAEYNEQFF. For the CDR3, the DNA is TGCGCCAGCAGCAAGGTAGCGGAGTACAATGAGCAGTTCTTC. This chain connects TRBV5-1 to TRBJ2-1, with D maybe TRBD2 (6 bases). The CDR3 spans 14 residues. The germline CDR1 and CDR2 sequences are SGHRS and YFSETQ. With 4 bases removed from V and 4 bases from J, the gap between germline ends came to 12 bases. Complete variable domain (other parts from reference TRBV5-1 and TRBJ2-1): KAGVTQTPRYLIKTRGQQVTLSCSPISGHRSVSWYQQTPGQGLQFLFEYFSETQRNKGNFPGRFSGRQFSNSRSEMNVSTLELGDSALYLCASSKVAEYNEQFFGPGTRLTVL.

The CDR3 region is CASSRSSDTQYF. The CDR3, as DNA: TGTGCCAGTAGTAGAAGCTCAGATACGCAGTATTTT. This chain links TRBV19 with TRBJ2-3; D not certain. Trimming shortened V by 4 bases and J by 4 bases, and 6 bases separated the two germline ends. The CDR3 covers 12 residues. From germline, CDR1 is LNHDA and CDR2 SQIVND (reference sequence).

This clone was counted a single time. V gene TRBV7-9 combines with J gene TRBJ1-4, with TRBD1 identical over 8 bases. J lost 8 bases, V lost 5 bases, and 7 bases had no gene match. CDR3 length: 14 residues. Germline lookup yields CDR1 SEHNR and CDR2 FQNEAQ (reference sequence). CDR3 loop: CASSPGTGDEKLFF. CDR3 nucleotides: TGTGCCAGCAGCCCGGGGACAGGCGACGAAAAACTGTTTTTT.

The chain carries TRBV9 and TRBJ1-3; no definite D call. From germline, CDR1 is SGDLS and CDR2 YYNGEE. The CDR3 consists of 13 residues. Between the trimmed V and J ends, which lost 4 bases and 4 bases, there was a span of 9 bases. The CDR3 nucleotides are TGTGCCAGCAGCAACCTCCAGGGAAACACCATATATTTT. This sequence encodes CASSNLQGNTIYF.

V usage is TRBV6-4 and J usage is TRBJ2-1; TRBD2 agrees at 11 bases. Trimming took 0 bases from V and 15 from J; bases not matched to a gene: 13. Germline V CDR1 and CDR2: MRHNA, SNTAGT. CDR3 length equals 16 residues. DNA of the CDR3: TGTGCCAGCAGTGACTCGGGGGTAGCGGGAGGGCCCTCTTTGTTCTTC. Protein sequence: CASSDSGVAGGPSLFF.

CDR3 protein: CASSQDLLGQRSNTEAFF. DNA of the CDR3: TGCGCCAGCAGCCAAGATCTTTTGGGACAGCGCTCGAACACTGAAGCTTTCTTT. V is TRBV4-3 and J is TRBJ1-1; TRBD1 matches 7 bases. CDR1 is LGHNA, CDR2 YSLEER, per germline. The CDR3 runs to 18 residues. The V and J ends lost 0 bases and 1 base, in that order; junction bases with no gene match: 11.

The rearrangement links TRBV5-1 to TRBJ2-2, with 8 bases that match TRBD1. The trim removed 2 bases at V and 2 bases at J, leaving 2 bases unmatched. The germline V gene encodes CDR1 SGHRS and CDR2 YFSETQ. The CDR3 is 15 amino acids. CDR3 nucleotide sequence: TGCGCCAGCAGCTTACAGGGGGTTAACACCGGGGAGCTGTTTTTT. Translated, it gives CASSLQGVNTGELFF.

CDR3 DNA sequence: TGCGCCAGCAGTGCCGGACAGGGGAACTCCTACGAGCAGTACTTC. Its translation is CASSAGQGNSYEQYF. This chain connects TRBV10-1 to TRBJ2-7; 9 bases are a match to TRBD1. This CDR3 spans 15 amino acids. V lost 4 bases and J lost 0; bases outside the gene matches: 4. The germline V gene has CDR1 WNHNN and CDR2 SYGVQD (reference sequence).

The sample holds one count of this clone. The chain is built from TRBV5-4 and TRBJ2-1; 9 bases line up with TRBD2. Germline V gives CDR1 SGHNT, CDR2 YYREEE (reference sequence). The CDR3 sequence is 19 residues long. The junction had 14 bases not matched to a gene; V was cut back by 3 bases and J by 1 base. CDR3 sequence: CASSWKVMGLAGSYNEQFF. The CDR3 DNA sequence: TGTGCCAGCAGCTGGAAAGTGATGGGTCTAGCGGGGTCCTACAATGAGCAGTTCTTC.

The V and J genes are TRBV20-1 and TRBJ2-1; possible D gene TRBD1, 5 bases. CDR1 DFQATT and CDR2 SNEGSKA come from the germline V gene (reference sequence). V lost 6 bases to trimming and J lost 8 bases, with 11 bases between them. CDR3 length: 11 amino acids. CDR3 in amino acids: CSATQGDEQFF. CDR3 bases: TGCAGTGCGACTCAGGGCGATGAGCAGTTCTTC.